Shown below are 10 T cell receptor beta chains from a single sample sequenced in a study of blood T cell repertoires in COVID-19. Produced via immunoSEQ multiplex PCR; TCRdb's table is partial and in-frame only. Among more than 150,000 clones listed, around four fifths were seen once. Sequenced: peripheral blood. The receptor set was obtained from an older woman with acute or convalescent COVID-19.

CDR3 residues: CASSLTLADFYNEQFF. CDR3 nucleotides: TGTGCCAGCAGCTTGACTCTAGCAGACTTCTACAATGAGCAGTTCTTC. The rearrangement links TRBV5-6 to TRBJ2-1; the D gene is possibly TRBD2 (5 bases). Germline CDR1 reads SGHDT; CDR2 reads YYEEEE. Trimming pared 1 base from V and 3 bases from J, leaving 14 bases between. The CDR3 is made up of 16 amino acids.

This chain links TRBV27 with TRBJ2-6; tentative D call: TRBD2 (5 bases). This CDR3 has 15 residues. V was trimmed by 5 bases and J by 1 base, leaving 9 bases between them. Germline CDR1 is MNHEY and CDR2 is SMNVEV (reference sequence). This CDR3 is CASSPRDSGANVLTF. DNA of the CDR3: TGTGCCAGCAGTCCCCGGGATTCTGGGGCCAACGTCCTGACTTTC.

The genes are TRBV28 and TRBJ1-1, with 10 bases that match TRBD1. After removal of 6 bases from V and 4 bases from J, the junction contained 8 bases not matched to a gene. The V gene's germline CDR1 is MDHEN and CDR2 SYDVKM. The CDR3 runs to 15 residues. The CDR3 reads CASRPTGGGSTEAFF. The CDR3 nucleotides read TGTGCCAGCAGACCGACAGGGGGCGGGAGCACTGAAGCTTTCTTT. Full variable domain (rest looked up from reference TRBV28 and TRBJ1-1): DVKVTQSSRYLVKRTGEKVFLECVQDMDHENMFWYRQDPGLGLRLIYFSYDVKMKEKGDIPEGYSVSREKKERFSLILESASTNQTSMYLCASRPTGGGSTEAFFGQGTRLTVV.

The chain employs TRBV6-5 and TRBJ1-3, with 7 nucleotides matching TRBD1. The CDR3 has 14 amino acids. J lost 6 bases, V lost 6 bases, and 8 bases had no gene match. Germline CDR1 is MNHEY and CDR2 is SVGAGI. CDR3 loop: CASSADREANTIYF. The CDR3 nucleotides read TGTGCCAGCAGCGCCGACAGGGAGGCAAACACCATATATTTT.

This chain joins TRBV18 and TRBJ2-5; D unclear. The CDR3 runs to 13 residues. V lost 0 bases and J lost 5, with 7 bases in between. Germline V CDR1 and CDR2: KGHSH, LQKENI. This chain's CDR3 is CASSPPVLETQYF. The CDR3 coding sequence is TGTGCCAGCTCACCACCTGTCTTGGAGACCCAGTACTTC.

The rearrangement links TRBV28 to TRBJ1-4; possible D gene TRBD1, 5 bases. The V end lost 8 bases, the J end lost 5 bases, and 15 bases lay between the germline ends. This CDR3 is built from 14 residues. CDR1 is MDHEN and CDR2 is SYDVKM in the germline V gene. The CDR3 reads CASRAGDLNEKLFF. Written as DNA, the CDR3 is TGTGCCAGCCGTGCGGGGGATCTAAATGAAAAACTGTTTTTT. The full variable domain, its missing parts supplied by reference TRBV28 and TRBJ1-4, is DVKVTQSSRYLVKRTGEKVFLECVQDMDHENMFWYRQDPGLGLRLIYFSYDVKMKEKGDIPEGYSVSREKKERFSLILESASTNQTSMYLCASRAGDLNEKLFFGSGTQLSVL.

The V and J genes are TRBV5-1 and TRBJ1-6; a weak D match, TRBD1 (6 bases). The length of the CDR3 is 14 residues. The germline V gene has CDR1 SGHRS and CDR2 YFSETQ. Trimming removed 6 bases from V and 7 bases from J, with 14 bases in between. The CDR3 DNA reads TGCGCCAGCACCTTCGGGACACAAAATTCACCCCTCCACTTT. It specifies CASTFGTQNSPLHF.

J is TRBJ1-2 and V is TRBV15, with 10 nucleotides matching TRBD1. V lost 0 bases to trimming and J lost 7 bases; unmatched junction nucleotides: 8. Germline V lookup: CDR1 LNHNV, CDR2 YYDKDF (reference sequence). CDR3 size: 16 residues. CDR3 coding DNA: TGTGCCACCAGCAGAGATAGGCGGGACAGGGGTGTTGGCTACACCTTC. Encoded protein: CATSRDRRDRGVGYTF.

The chain employs TRBV5-5 and TRBJ2-3; 11 nucleotides match TRBD2. Germline V lookup: CDR1 SGHKS, CDR2 YYEKEE (reference sequence). J lost 4 bases, V lost 0 bases, and 7 bases had no gene match. CDR3 size: 17 residues. The CDR3 DNA sequence: TGTGCCAGCAGCTTGGGACTAGCGGGGACGGGAGCAGATACGCAGTATTTT. The encoded protein is CASSLGLAGTGADTQYF.

This rearrangement joins TRBV19 to TRBJ1-2; D not resolved. CDR3 size: 13 residues. Trimming removed 2 bases from V and 1 base from J, with 5 bases in between. Germline assignment: CDR1 LNHDA and CDR2 SQIVND (reference sequence). The CDR3 spells CASSIRGNYGYTF. The CDR3 nucleotides are TGTGCCAGTAGTATACGGGGTAACTATGGCTACACCTTC. Supplemented by reference TRBV19 and TRBJ1-2, the full variable domain reads DGGITQSPKYLFRKEGQNVTLSCEQNLNHDAMYWYRQDPGQGLRLIYYSQIVNDFQKGDIAEGYSVSREKKESFPLTVTSAQKNPTAFYLCASSIRGNYGYTFGSGTRLTVV.